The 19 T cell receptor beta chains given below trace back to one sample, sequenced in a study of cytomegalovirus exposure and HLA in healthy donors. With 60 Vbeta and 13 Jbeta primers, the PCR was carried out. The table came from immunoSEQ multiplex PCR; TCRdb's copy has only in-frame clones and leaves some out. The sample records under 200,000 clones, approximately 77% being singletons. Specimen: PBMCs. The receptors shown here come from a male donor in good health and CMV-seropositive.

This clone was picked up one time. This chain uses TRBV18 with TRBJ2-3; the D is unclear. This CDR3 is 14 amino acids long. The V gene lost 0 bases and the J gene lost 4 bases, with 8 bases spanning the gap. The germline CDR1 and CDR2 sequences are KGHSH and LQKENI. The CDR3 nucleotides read TGTGCCAGCTCACCACCGAACCTACCAGATACGCAGTATTTT. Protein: CASSPPNLPDTQYF.

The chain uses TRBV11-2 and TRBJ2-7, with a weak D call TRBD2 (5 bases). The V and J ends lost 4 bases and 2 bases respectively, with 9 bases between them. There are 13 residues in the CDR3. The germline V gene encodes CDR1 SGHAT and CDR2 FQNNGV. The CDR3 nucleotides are TGTGCCAGCAGCTCAGGACTCGCCTACGAGCAGTACTTC. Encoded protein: CASSSGLAYEQYF.

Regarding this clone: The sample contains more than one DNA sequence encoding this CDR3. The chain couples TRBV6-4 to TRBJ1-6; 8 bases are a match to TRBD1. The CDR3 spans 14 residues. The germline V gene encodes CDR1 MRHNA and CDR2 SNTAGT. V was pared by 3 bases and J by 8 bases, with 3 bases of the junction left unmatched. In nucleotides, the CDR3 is TGTGCCAGCAGTGATGGACAGGGCTATTCACCCCTCCACTTT. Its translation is CASSDGQGYSPLHF.

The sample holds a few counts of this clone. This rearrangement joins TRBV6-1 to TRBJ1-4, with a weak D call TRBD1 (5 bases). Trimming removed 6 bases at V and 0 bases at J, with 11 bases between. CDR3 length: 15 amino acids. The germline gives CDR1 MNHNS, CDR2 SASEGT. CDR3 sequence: CASRAYRTTNEKLFF. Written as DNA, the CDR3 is TGTGCCAGCAGAGCCTACAGGACAACTAATGAAAAACTGTTTTTT.

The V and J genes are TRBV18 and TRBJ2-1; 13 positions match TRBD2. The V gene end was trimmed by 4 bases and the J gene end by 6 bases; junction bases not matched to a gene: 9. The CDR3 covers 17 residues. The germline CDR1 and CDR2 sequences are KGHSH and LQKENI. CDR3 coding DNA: TGTGCCAGCTCACTGACTAGCGGGGGGTCCTCCCTCAATGAGCAGTTCTTC. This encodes CASSLTSGGSSLNEQFF.

CDR3 protein: CASSPPTSLDTQYF. The CDR3 bases are TGTGCCAGCAGCCCCCCGACATCCTTAGATACGCAGTATTTT. The rearrangement links TRBV9 to TRBJ2-3; D is uncertain. The CDR3 runs to 14 residues. The germline V and J ends were trimmed by 4 bases and 5 bases, with 14 bases remaining between them. From germline, CDR1 is SGDLS and CDR2 YYNGEE.

CDR3 DNA sequence: TGTGCCAGCAGCCCCCCGGAAGTAAGGGGGCTTCTAATCTACGAGCAGTACTTC. Residues: CASSPPEVRGLLIYEQYF. The rearrangement joins TRBV7-9 to TRBJ2-7; TRBD1 matches 7 bases. Per the germline V gene, CDR1 is SEHNR and CDR2 is FQNEAQ (reference sequence). V gave up 5 bases and J gave up 3 bases; unmatched junction bases: 19. CDR3 size: 18 residues.

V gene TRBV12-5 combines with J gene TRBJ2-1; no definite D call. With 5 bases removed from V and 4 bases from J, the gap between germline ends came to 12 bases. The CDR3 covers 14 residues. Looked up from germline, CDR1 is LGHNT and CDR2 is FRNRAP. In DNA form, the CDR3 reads TGTGCTAGTGGTCTGACTTCCATATACAATGAGCAGTTCTTC. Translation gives CASGLTSIYNEQFF. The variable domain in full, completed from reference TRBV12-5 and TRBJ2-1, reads DARVTQTPRHKVTEMGQEVTMRCQPILGHNTVFWYRQTMMQGLELLAYFRNRAPLDDSGMPKDRFSAEMPDATLATLKIQPSEPRDSAVYFCASGLTSIYNEQFFGPGTRLTVL.

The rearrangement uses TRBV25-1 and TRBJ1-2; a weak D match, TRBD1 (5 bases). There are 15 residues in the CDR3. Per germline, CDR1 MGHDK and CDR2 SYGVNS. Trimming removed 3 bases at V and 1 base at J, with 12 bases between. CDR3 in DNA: TGTGCCAGCAGTGACCCCGACAGCGTTAACTATGGCTACACCTTC. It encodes CASSDPDSVNYGYTF.

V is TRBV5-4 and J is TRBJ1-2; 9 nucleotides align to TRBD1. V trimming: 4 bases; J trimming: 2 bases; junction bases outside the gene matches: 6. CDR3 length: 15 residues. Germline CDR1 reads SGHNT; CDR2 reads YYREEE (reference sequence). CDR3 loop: CASSPGQGFNYGYTF. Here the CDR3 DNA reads TGTGCCAGCAGCCCTGGACAGGGGTTCAACTATGGCTACACCTTC.

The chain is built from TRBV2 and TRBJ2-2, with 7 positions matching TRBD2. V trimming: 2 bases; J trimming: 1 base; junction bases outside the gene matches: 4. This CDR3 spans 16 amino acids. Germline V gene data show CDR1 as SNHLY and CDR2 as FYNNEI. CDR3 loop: CASSESLAENTGELFF. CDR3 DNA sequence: TGTGCCAGCAGTGAAAGCCTAGCGGAGAACACCGGGGAGCTGTTTTTT. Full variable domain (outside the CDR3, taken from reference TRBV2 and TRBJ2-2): EPEVTQTPSHQVTQMGQEVILRCVPISNHLYFYWYRQILGQKVEFLVSFYNNEISEKSEIFDDQFSVERPDGSNFTLKIRSTKLEDSAMYFCASSESLAENTGELFFGEGSRLTVL.

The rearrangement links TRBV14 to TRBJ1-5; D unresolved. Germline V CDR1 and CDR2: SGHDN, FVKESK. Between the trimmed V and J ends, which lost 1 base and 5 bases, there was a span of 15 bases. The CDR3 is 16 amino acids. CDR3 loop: CASSQGRQDGDQPQHF. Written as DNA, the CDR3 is TGTGCCAGCAGCCAAGGGAGGCAGGATGGGGATCAGCCCCAGCATTTT.

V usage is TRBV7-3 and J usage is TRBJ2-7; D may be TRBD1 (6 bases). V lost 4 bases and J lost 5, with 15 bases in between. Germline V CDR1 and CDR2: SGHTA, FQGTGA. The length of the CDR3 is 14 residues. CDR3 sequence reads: CASSSGVSGNEQYF. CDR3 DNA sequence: TGTGCCAGCAGCTCAGGGGTTTCGGGGAACGAGCAGTACTTC.

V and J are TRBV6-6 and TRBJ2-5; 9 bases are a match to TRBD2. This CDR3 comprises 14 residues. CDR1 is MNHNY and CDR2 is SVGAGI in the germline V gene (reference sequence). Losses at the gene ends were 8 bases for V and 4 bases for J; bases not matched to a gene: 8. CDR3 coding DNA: TGTGCCAGCGAGGGCGGGGGGGCCGGAGAGACCCAGTACTTC. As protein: CASEGGGAGETQYF.

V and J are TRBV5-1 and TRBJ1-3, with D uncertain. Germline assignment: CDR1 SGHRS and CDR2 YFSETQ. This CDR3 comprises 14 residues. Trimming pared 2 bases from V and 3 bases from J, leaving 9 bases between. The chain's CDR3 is CASSFEGGGNTIYF. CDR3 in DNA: TGCGCCAGCAGCTTTGAGGGAGGTGGAAACACCATATATTTT.

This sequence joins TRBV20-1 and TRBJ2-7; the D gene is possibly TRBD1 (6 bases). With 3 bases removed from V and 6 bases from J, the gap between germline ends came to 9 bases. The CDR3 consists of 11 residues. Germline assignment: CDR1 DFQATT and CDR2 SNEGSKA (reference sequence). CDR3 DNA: TGCAGTGCTAGGAGGGGGAGCGAGCAGTACTTC. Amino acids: CSARRGSEQYF.

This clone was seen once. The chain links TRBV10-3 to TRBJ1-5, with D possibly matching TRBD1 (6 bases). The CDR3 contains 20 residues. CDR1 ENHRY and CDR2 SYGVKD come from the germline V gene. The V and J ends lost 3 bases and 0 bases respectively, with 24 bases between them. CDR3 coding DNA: TGTGCCATCAGTGAAAAAAAAACAGGGTTAGACAGTTATAGCAATCAGCCCCAGCATTTT. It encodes CAISEKKTGLDSYSNQPQHF.

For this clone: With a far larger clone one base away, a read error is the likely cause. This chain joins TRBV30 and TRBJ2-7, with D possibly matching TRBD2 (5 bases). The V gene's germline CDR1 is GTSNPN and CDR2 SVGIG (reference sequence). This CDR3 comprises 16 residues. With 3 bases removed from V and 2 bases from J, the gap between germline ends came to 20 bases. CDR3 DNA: TGTGCCTGGAGCGAGGGTGACGGGTCTTCTCCCTACGAGCAGTACTTC. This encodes CAWSEGDGSSPYEQYF.

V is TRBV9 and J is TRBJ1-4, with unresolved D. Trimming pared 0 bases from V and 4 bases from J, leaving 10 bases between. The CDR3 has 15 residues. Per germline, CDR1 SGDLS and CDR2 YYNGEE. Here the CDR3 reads CASSVGDTYNEKLFF. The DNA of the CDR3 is TGTGCCAGCAGCGTAGGAGACACCTATAATGAAAAACTGTTTTTT.